This entry features one TCR beta chain sequence. The antigen is not known. This entry belongs to a study of beta chain features in type 1 diabetes. Study in general: Cell yields, gender and age were comparable in patients and healthy donors.

One heparinised draw, averaging around 0.12 L, was taken per donor. CDR3 length: 16 amino acids. V was pared by 0 bases and J by 4 bases, with 4 bases of the junction left unmatched. CDR1 and CDR2 (germline): MNHNY, SVGAGI (reference sequence). Study-wide findings and caveats: cDNA sequencing could over-represent cells with high TCR expression. Moderate yet significant TCRB CDR3 shortening was seen in Type 1 diabetes patients in all four CD4+ subsets.

Investigators reverse transcribed all isolated RNA, so they sequenced expressed TCRB transcripts. TCRdb's table, derived via immunoSEQ multiplex PCR, lists solely in-frame clones and lacks some. The table has roughly 730,000 clones, 13% seen once. The sequence came from a man between 18 and 29 years old with type 1 diabetes. The V gene is TRBV6-6, the J gene TRBJ2-3, with 10 bases aligning to TRBD1. Material for sequencing was naive CD4+ T cells from blood. For the CDR3, the DNA is TGTGCCAGCAGTTACTCAGCGACAGGGGGCCCAGATACGCAGTATTTT. It codes for CASSYSATGGPDTQYF.